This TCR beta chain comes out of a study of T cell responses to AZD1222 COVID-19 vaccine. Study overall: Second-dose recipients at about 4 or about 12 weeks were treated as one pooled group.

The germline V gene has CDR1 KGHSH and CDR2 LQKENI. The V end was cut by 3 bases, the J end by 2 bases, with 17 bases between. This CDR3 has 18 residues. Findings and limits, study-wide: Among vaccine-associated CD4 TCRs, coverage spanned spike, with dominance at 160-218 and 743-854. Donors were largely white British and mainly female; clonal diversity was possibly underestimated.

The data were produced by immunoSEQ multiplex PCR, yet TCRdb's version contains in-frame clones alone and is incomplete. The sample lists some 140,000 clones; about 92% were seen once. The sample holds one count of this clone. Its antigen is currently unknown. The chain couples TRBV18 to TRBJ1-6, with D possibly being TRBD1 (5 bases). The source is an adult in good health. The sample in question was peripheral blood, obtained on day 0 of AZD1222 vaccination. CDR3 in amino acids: CASSPTTGQLAYNSPLHF. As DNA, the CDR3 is TGTGCCAGCTCACCGACAACAGGACAACTTGCCTATAATTCACCCCTCCACTTT. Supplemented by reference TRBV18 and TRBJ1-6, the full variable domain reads NAGVMQNPRHLVRRRGQEARLRCSPMKGHSHVYWYRQLPEEGLKFMVYLQKENIIDESGMPKERFSAEFPKEGPSILRIQQVVRGDSAAYFCASSPTTGQLAYNSPLHFGNGTRLTVT.